One and the same sample provided the 31 T cell receptor beta chains below, sequenced in a study of shared clonotypes between healthy human individuals. Profiling relied on immunoSEQ multiplex PCR, and the TCRdb table lists in-frame clones only, not all of them. The table has about 380,000 clones, 96% seen once. The sample was memory CD8+ T cells sorted from blood. The subset denotes: CD45RO+ cells pooled with CCR7-negative TemRA cells. Source of these receptors: a man aged 25-45 years in good health.

The gene calls are TRBV14 and TRBJ2-7, with 8 positions matching TRBD1. Germline CDR1 SGHDN, CDR2 FVKESK. The V and J ends lost 1 base and 5 bases, in that order; junction bases with no gene match: 4. This CDR3 has 14 amino acids. CDR3 sequence: CASSQAVQGDEQYF. CDR3 DNA: TGTGCCAGCAGCCAAGCAGTACAGGGGGACGAGCAGTACTTC.

The V call is TRBV6-1, the J call TRBJ2-7; D remains unclear. Trimming took 6 bases from V and 3 from J, leaving 3 bases between them. The germline V gene has CDR1 MNHNS and CDR2 SASEGT. The CDR3 has 10 amino acids. The CDR3 spells CASRHYEQYF. In DNA form, the CDR3 reads TGTGCCAGCAGACACTACGAGCAGTACTTC.

This chain links TRBV6-6 with TRBJ2-7; 11 bases map to TRBD2. Per the germline V gene, CDR1 is MNHNY and CDR2 is SVGAGI (reference sequence). The CDR3 runs to 14 residues. J gave up 3 bases and V 4 bases, and 2 bases lay outside the gene matches. For the CDR3, the DNA is TGTGCCAGCAGTTTTGGGACTAGCGGCTACGAGCAGTACTTC. This codes for CASSFGTSGYEQYF.

In DNA form, the CDR3 reads TGCGCCAGCAGCTTGGTGCAGGGCCCAGAGACCCAGTACTTC. Its protein product is CASSLVQGPETQYF. The V gene is TRBV5-1, the J gene TRBJ2-5; D may be TRBD1 (5 bases). Germline V gives CDR1 SGHRS, CDR2 YFSETQ. This CDR3 has 14 residues. The V end lost 0 bases, the J end lost 4 bases, and 10 bases lay between the germline ends. Together with reference TRBV5-1 and TRBJ2-5, the CDR3 gives the full variable domain: KAGVTQTPRYLIKTRGQQVTLSCSPISGHRSVSWYQQTPGQGLQFLFEYFSETQRNKGNFPGRFSGRQFSNSRSEMNVSTLELGDSALYLCASSLVQGPETQYFGPGTRLLVL.

The rearrangement joins TRBV14 to TRBJ2-2; the match to TRBD1 covers 11 bases. The CDR3 consists of 17 residues. The V gene's germline CDR1 is SGHDN and CDR2 FVKESK. V dropped 5 bases and J dropped 0; count of bases not matched to a gene: 5. The CDR3: CASSSRDRGTNTGELFF. The CDR3 region has the DNA TGTGCCAGCAGCTCCCGGGACAGGGGGACGAACACCGGGGAGCTGTTTTTT.

The J gene is TRBJ1-4, the V gene TRBV27; 8 bases map to TRBD1. Germline values: CDR1 MNHEY, CDR2 SMNVEV (reference sequence). Unmatched junction bases numbered 13, after V lost 3 bases and J lost 7 bases. The CDR3 is made up of 17 amino acids. The CDR3 loop is CASSLLRAGGIVEKLFF. DNA for the CDR3: TGTGCCAGCAGTTTGCTGAGAGCAGGGGGCATAGTTGAAAAACTGTTTTTT.

The chain carries TRBV28 and TRBJ2-7, with D possibly matching TRBD2 (5 bases). Per the germline V gene, CDR1 is MDHEN and CDR2 is SYDVKM. The V end lost 7 bases, the J end lost 7 bases, and 11 bases lay between the germline ends. The CDR3 length is 11 residues. CDR3 loop: CASTGRGEQYF. CDR3 DNA: TGTGCCAGCACCGGACGGGGAGAGCAGTACTTC.

The CDR3 DNA follows: TGTGCCAGCCAGTCTACCGGAAACACCATATATTTT. Translating gives CASQSTGNTIYF. The V call is TRBV7-8, the J call TRBJ1-3; D not resolved. The ends were cut back, 8 bases at V and 4 bases at J, with 9 bases in the middle. Germline lookup yields CDR1 SGHVS and CDR2 FQNEAQ. The CDR3 has 12 amino acids.

This chain links TRBV6-1 with TRBJ1-2; 8 bases align to TRBD1. Germline V gene sequence: CDR1 MNHNS, CDR2 SASEGT. V was pared by 3 bases and J by 3 bases, with 3 bases of the junction left unmatched. The CDR3 extends over 14 amino acids. CDR3 sequence reads: CASSDRQGYYGYTF. The DNA of the CDR3 is TGTGCCAGCAGTGACAGACAGGGGTACTATGGCTACACCTTC.

V gene TRBV13 combines with J gene TRBJ1-4; 9 nucleotides align to TRBD1. After removal of 5 bases from V and 8 bases from J, the junction contained 15 bases not matched to a gene. CDR1 and CDR2 from the germline V gene are PRHDT and FYEKMQ (reference sequence). The CDR3 extends over 17 amino acids. The chain's CDR3 is CASSPPRPGQGGEKLFF. The CDR3 DNA reads TGTGCCAGCAGCCCACCTCGACCGGGACAGGGAGGAGAAAAACTGTTTTTT.

V usage is TRBV5-5 and J usage is TRBJ2-1; tentatively, D is TRBD1 (5 bases). This CDR3 is built from 12 residues. The germline V and J ends were trimmed by 4 bases and 7 bases, with 9 bases remaining between them. Germline V gene lookup returns CDR1 SGHKS and CDR2 YYEKEE (reference sequence). The CDR3 DNA follows: TGTGCCAGCAGCAATGGGGCGAATGAGCAGTTCTTC. It encodes CASSNGANEQFF.

This chain connects TRBV5-1 to TRBJ2-6, with no clear D. Trimming took off 2 bases at V and 3 bases at J, with 3 bases between the two ends. Germline loops: CDR1 SGHRS, CDR2 YFSETQ. The CDR3 is 13 amino acids. The CDR3 sequence is CASSFRGANVLTF. CDR3 nucleotides: TGCGCCAGCAGCTTCCGTGGGGCCAACGTCCTGACTTTC.

The rearrangement uses TRBV2 and TRBJ2-4; D tentatively fits TRBD1 or TRBD2 (5 bases each). CDR3 length: 13 amino acids. V was shortened by 6 bases and J by 8 bases, with 14 bases between the two germline ends. From germline, CDR1 is SNHLY and CDR2 FYNNEI. The CDR3 region is CASSPTRGDIQYF. Here the CDR3 DNA reads TGTGCCAGCAGCCCAACTAGAGGGGACATTCAGTACTTC.

This rearrangement joins TRBV4-1 to TRBJ2-7; no firm D call. CDR3 length: 16 amino acids. V lost 0 bases and J lost 0, with 12 bases in between. Germline CDR1 is MGHRA and CDR2 is YSYEKL. The CDR3 bases are TGCGCCAGCAGCCAAGACTCGACATCCTCCTCCTACGAGCAGTACTTC. It is translated as CASSQDSTSSSYEQYF.

The rearrangement links TRBV7-8 to TRBJ2-3; 9 bases map to TRBD2. Per germline, CDR1 SGHVS and CDR2 FQNEAQ. V trimming: 1 base; J trimming: 1 base; junction bases outside the gene matches: 6. The CDR3 covers 17 residues. CDR3 sequence (DNA): TGTGCCAGCAGCTTAGGATACCTAGCGGGACGCACAGATACGCAGTATTTT. Protein: CASSLGYLAGRTDTQYF.

V is TRBV9 and J is TRBJ1-3; D gene uncertain. Germline CDR1 and CDR2: SGDLS and YYNGEE. Trimming removed 3 bases at V and 3 bases at J, with 7 bases between. The CDR3 sequence is 13 residues long. The CDR3 region has the DNA TGTGCCAGCAGCGCAGCCGGTGGAAACACCATATATTTT. This gives the protein CASSAAGGNTIYF.

CDR3: CASSPRLVADTQYF. The CDR3, as DNA: TGCGCCAGCAGCCCGAGGCTAGTAGCAGATACGCAGTATTTT. J is TRBJ2-3 and V is TRBV5-1; no firm D call. The CDR3 extends over 14 amino acids. Trimming removed 4 bases from V and 4 bases from J, with 13 bases in between. From germline, CDR1 is SGHRS and CDR2 YFSETQ.

This chain connects TRBV2 to TRBJ1-1; D ambiguous. The length of the CDR3 is 11 residues. Germline-derived CDR1 and CDR2 are SNHLY and FYNNEI. Deletions cut 3 bases from V and 11 bases from J, with 10 bases between. The CDR3 sequence: CASSEMGRAFF. The CDR3 bases are TGTGCCAGCAGTGAGATGGGTAGGGCTTTCTTT.

This clone was recorded once. The rearrangement uses TRBV14 and TRBJ2-1, with TRBD2 matching over 11 bases. Germline loops: CDR1 SGHDN, CDR2 FVKESK. Trimming cost V 2 bases and J 1 base; bases outside gene matches: 13. The CDR3 runs to 20 residues. The CDR3 loop reads CASSQTATTSGRTSYNEQFF. CDR3 nucleotide sequence: TGTGCCAGCAGCCAAACGGCTACTACTAGCGGGAGAACATCCTACAATGAGCAGTTCTTC.

This clone was recorded only once. The genes are TRBV7-9 and TRBJ2-1; TRBD1 matches at 8 bases. Germline assignment: CDR1 SEHNR and CDR2 FQNEAQ (reference sequence). J gave up 4 bases and V 5 bases, and 7 bases lay outside the gene matches. The CDR3 spans 15 residues. CDR3 region: CASSIRQGRYNEQFF. The DNA for the CDR3 is TGTGCCAGCAGCATTAGACAGGGGCGTTACAATGAGCAGTTCTTC.

CDR3 protein: CASSTQNEQFF. CDR3 bases: TGCGCCAGCAGCACCCAGAATGAGCAGTTCTTC. This chain joins TRBV5-1 and TRBJ2-1; no firm D call. The germline V gene has CDR1 SGHRS and CDR2 YFSETQ. The CDR3 has 11 residues. V gave up 4 bases and J gave up 7 bases, with 6 bases separating them.

The chain uses TRBV27 and TRBJ2-6; unclear D gene. CDR1 MNHEY and CDR2 SMNVEV come from the germline V gene (reference sequence). V was shortened by 5 bases and J by 4 bases, with 6 bases between the two germline ends. This CDR3 has 13 amino acids. The CDR3 here is CASSTRGANVLTF. In DNA form, the CDR3 reads TGTGCCAGCAGTACCCGGGGGGCCAACGTCCTGACTTTC.

This clone was seen only a few times. The chain couples TRBV11-2 to TRBJ2-7; 12 bases agree with TRBD2. V lost 3 bases, J lost 7 bases, and 7 bases stayed unmatched. Germline V CDR1 and CDR2: SGHAT, FQNNGV. CDR3 length equals 15 residues. CDR3 sequence (DNA): TGTGCCAGCAGCTTCCGACTAGCGGGAGTAGATGAGCAGTACTTC. Its translation: CASSFRLAGVDEQYF.

The chain combines TRBV6-5 with TRBJ1-6, with D tentatively TRBD1 (6 bases). Deletions cut 5 bases from V and 0 bases from J, with 8 bases between. The CDR3 is made up of 15 amino acids. Germline-derived CDR1 and CDR2 are MNHEY and SVGAGI. CDR3 in DNA: TGTGCCAGCAGTGCGGACAGCTCCTATAATTCACCCCTCCACTTT. Protein product: CASSADSSYNSPLHF.

The V gene is TRBV6-6, the J gene TRBJ2-4; D gene ambiguous. Trimming took off 7 bases at V and 0 bases at J, with 13 bases between the two ends. The CDR3 consists of 15 residues. Germline values: CDR1 MNHNY, CDR2 SVGAGI (reference sequence). The CDR3 reads CASTPRLIAKNIQYF. The CDR3 DNA reads TGTGCCAGCACTCCGAGACTGATAGCCAAAAACATTCAGTACTTC.

This chain uses TRBV7-2 with TRBJ1-1; unclear D gene. From germline, CDR1 is SGHTA and CDR2 FQGNSA. V lost 4 bases, J lost 7 bases, and 13 bases lay in between. The CDR3 runs to 13 residues. The CDR3 DNA follows: TGTGCCAGCAGCTCCCCAACAGTTGTTGAAGCTTTCTTT. This sequence encodes CASSSPTVVEAFF.

This rearrangement joins TRBV5-1 to TRBJ2-7; D call uncertain. Germline CDR1 is SGHRS and CDR2 is YFSETQ. This CDR3 comprises 13 residues. Between the trimmed V and J ends, which lost 3 bases and 4 bases, there was a span of 11 bases. The CDR3 here is CASSSAAGYEQYF. In DNA, the CDR3 is TGCGCCAGCAGCTCTGCAGCCGGATACGAGCAGTACTTC.

This sequence joins TRBV2 and TRBJ2-1; weak D call: TRBD1 (5 bases). CDR1 and CDR2 (germline): SNHLY, FYNNEI. The CDR3 contains 17 residues. V dropped 0 bases and J dropped 0 bases, with 12 bases sitting between them. In DNA form, the CDR3 reads TGTGCCAGCAGTGAAGCGCTTCAGGGCCCCTCCTACAATGAGCAGTTCTTC. Amino acids: CASSEALQGPSYNEQFF.

This clone was seen a single time. This chain uses TRBV6-5 with TRBJ1-3; D remains ambiguous. The germline V and J ends were trimmed by 0 bases and 0 bases, with 6 bases remaining between them. This CDR3 comprises 15 residues. CDR1 and CDR2 from the germline V gene are MNHEY and SVGAGI. CDR3 residues: CASSYSQSSGNTIYF. The DNA for the CDR3 is TGTGCCAGCAGTTACTCACAGAGCTCTGGAAACACCATATATTTT.

V gene TRBV7-9 combines with J gene TRBJ2-1, with 13 nucleotides matching TRBD2. Germline lookup yields CDR1 SEHNR and CDR2 FQNEAQ (reference sequence). The CDR3 has 16 amino acids. J gave up 7 bases and V 4 bases, and 7 bases lay outside the gene matches. The CDR3 nucleotides are TGTGCCAGCAGCTCCATCAAGACTAGCGGGAGGAATGAGCAGTTCTTC. It specifies CASSSIKTSGRNEQFF.

J is TRBJ2-7 and V is TRBV10-3, with a possible D match to TRBD1 (7 bases). The CDR3 totals 15 residues. Trimming pared 10 bases from V and 3 bases from J, leaving 22 bases between. Looked up from germline, CDR1 is ENHRY and CDR2 is SYGVKD. CDR3 DNA: TGTGCCACACAGGGGAGCGACGGGGGCATCTACGAGCAGTACTTC. This translates into CATQGSDGGIYEQYF.